The 18 T cell receptor beta chains below all came from one sample that was sequenced in a study of PD-1 blockade in classical Hodgkin lymphoma. Using immunoSEQ multiplex PCR, the repertoire was profiled, and TCRdb retains in-frame clones only, with some absent. The table has 25,000 to 30,000 clones, around 70% seen once. All the patients suffered relapse after autologous stem cell transplantation, and brentuximab vedotin exposure differed. Sample: peripheral blood mononuclear cells (PBMCs), taken before the second cycle of nivolumab. The receptors derive from a human donor with classical Hodgkin lymphoma.

This chain links TRBV5-4 with TRBJ1-1; D gene uncertain. The CDR3 is made up of 13 amino acids. V was pared by 1 base and J by 1 base, with 5 bases between. Looked up from germline, CDR1 is SGHNT and CDR2 is YYREEE (reference sequence). CDR3 nucleotides: TGTGCCAGCAGCTTGCGACGGAACACTGAAGCTTTCTTT. Its translation is CASSLRRNTEAFF.

The chain couples TRBV6-1 to TRBJ1-1; the match to TRBD1 covers 9 bases. V was clipped by 4 bases and J by 4 bases; unmatched bases: 7. There are 15 residues in the CDR3. Per germline, CDR1 MNHNS and CDR2 SASEGT. CDR3 DNA: TGTGCCAGCAGTGCCACCGGGACAGGGAGCACTGAAGCTTTCTTT. Residues: CASSATGTGSTEAFF.

This clone was seen a few times. The chain combines TRBV6-5 with TRBJ1-2; 7 bases are a match to TRBD1. CDR1 and CDR2 (germline): MNHEY, SVGAGI. With 8 bases clipped from V and 8 bases from J, the junction kept 14 bases outside the gene matches. This CDR3 has 14 amino acids. The CDR3 nucleotides are TGTGCCAGCTTAGGGAGACAGGGCTGGGAAGGCTACACCTTC. Its protein product is CASLGRQGWEGYTF.

This clone was seen more than once but under ten times. V usage is TRBV30 and J usage is TRBJ1-2; perhaps TRBD1 as D (5 bases). The CDR3 consists of 15 residues. V lost 3 bases and J 4 bases, leaving 18 bases between the germline ends. The germline CDR1 and CDR2 sequences are GTSNPN and SVGIG (reference sequence). The CDR3 DNA sequence: TGTGCCTGGAGGAATGGGGCAGCCGGGTTCTATGGCTACACCTTC. As protein: CAWRNGAAGFYGYTF.

This chain joins TRBV6-5 and TRBJ1-3; no definite D call. The germline V and J ends were trimmed by 6 bases and 0 bases, with 12 bases remaining between them. Per germline, CDR1 MNHEY and CDR2 SVGAGI. The CDR3 runs 15 residues. The CDR3 region is CASRPGRGSGNTIYF. CDR3 nucleotides: TGTGCCAGCAGGCCCGGGCGGGGCTCTGGAAACACCATATATTTT.

This chain links TRBV29-1 with TRBJ2-2; TRBD1 matches at 12 bases. The germline CDR1 and CDR2 sequences are SQVTM and ANQGSEA. The CDR3 covers 14 residues. The J segment lost 7 bases and the V segment lost 5 bases, leaving 5 bases of the junction unmatched. Written as DNA, the CDR3 is TGCAGCGTTTCCGGGACAGGGGGCAGCGGGGAGCTGTTTTTT. Protein: CSVSGTGGSGELFF.

V is TRBV28 and J is TRBJ1-6; D is unresolved. The germline CDR1 and CDR2 sequences are MDHEN and SYDVKM. This CDR3 region has 13 residues. Trimming pared 3 bases from V and 4 bases from J, leaving 4 bases between. The CDR3 DNA is TGTGCCAGCAGTTTGTGGTATAATTCACCCCTCCACTTT. Translating it yields CASSLWYNSPLHF. The variable domain in full, completed from reference TRBV28 and TRBJ1-6, reads DVKVTQSSRYLVKRTGEKVFLECVQDMDHENMFWYRQDPGLGLRLIYFSYDVKMKEKGDIPEGYSVSREKKERFSLILESASTNQTSMYLCASSLWYNSPLHFGNGTRLTVT.

The sample holds a few counts of this clone. The chain recombines TRBV7-9 with TRBJ2-3, with D maybe TRBD1 (5 bases). The germline CDR1 and CDR2 sequences are SEHNR and FQNEAQ (reference sequence). The CDR3 is 13 residues long. Trimming took off 0 bases at V and 5 bases at J, with 6 bases between the two ends. CDR3 region: CASSLAGVDTQYF. The CDR3, as DNA: TGTGCCAGCAGCTTAGCAGGGGTAGATACGCAGTATTTT.

The chain links TRBV6-6 to TRBJ1-2; D unclear. The germline CDR1 and CDR2 sequences are MNHNY and SVGAGI (reference sequence). CDR3 length: 15 amino acids. V lost 7 bases and J 4 bases, leaving 19 bases between the germline ends. CDR3 residues: CASTKLSELTYGYTF. In DNA form, the CDR3 reads TGTGCCAGCACCAAATTAAGCGAGCTTACCTATGGCTACACCTTC.

In DNA form, the CDR3 reads TGCGCCAGCAGCTTGGAGGGGACTAGCGGGATCAGAGATACGCAGTATTTT. Encoded protein: CASSLEGTSGIRDTQYF. This chain links TRBV5-1 with TRBJ2-3; 13 bases fit TRBD2. Trimming removed 0 bases from V and 5 bases from J; junction bases left unmatched: 6. The length of the CDR3 is 17 residues. CDR1 is SGHRS and CDR2 is YFSETQ in the germline V gene.

V gene TRBV6-5 combines with J gene TRBJ1-4; 9 nucleotides match TRBD1. CDR1 is MNHEY and CDR2 is SVGAGI in the germline V gene. V dropped 6 bases and J dropped 5; count of bases not matched to a gene: 7. The CDR3 contains 15 residues. Here the CDR3 DNA reads TGTGCCAGCAGGGGCACAGGGGGCGGGAATGAAAAACTGTTTTTT. Translated, it gives CASRGTGGGNEKLFF.

The chain carries TRBV5-5 and TRBJ2-3, with D possibly being TRBD1 (6 bases). The CDR3 totals 17 residues. Germline loops: CDR1 SGHKS, CDR2 YYEKEE (reference sequence). Trimming cost V 4 bases and J 2 bases, with 20 bases left between them. The CDR3 DNA follows: TGTGCCAGCAGCCTACTTACAGGGTCTGCGCACACAGATACGCAGTATTTT. Translation: CASSLLTGSAHTDTQYF.

The chain's CDR3 is CASSFGGYNEQFF. CDR3 nucleotide sequence: TGCGCCAGCAGCTTTGGAGGTTACAATGAGCAGTTCTTC. This chain uses TRBV5-1 with TRBJ2-1; a weak D match, TRBD2 (5 bases). This CDR3 contains 13 residues. With 2 bases removed from V and 4 bases from J, the gap between germline ends came to 7 bases. CDR1 SGHRS and CDR2 YFSETQ come from the germline V gene.

This chain joins TRBV5-1 and TRBJ1-1; TRBD1 matches at 8 bases. The germline gives CDR1 SGHRS, CDR2 YFSETQ. V lost 4 bases to trimming and J lost 3 bases; unmatched junction nucleotides: 5. The length of the CDR3 is 14 residues. As DNA, the CDR3 is TGCGCCAGCAGCGCCGGGGACAGGCACACTGAAGCTTTCTTT. Its protein is CASSAGDRHTEAFF.

J is TRBJ1-5 and V is TRBV4-1; D possibly corresponds to TRBD1 (6 bases). Trimming pared 4 bases from V and 3 bases from J, leaving 13 bases between. Germline V gene data show CDR1 as MGHRA and CDR2 as YSYEKL. The CDR3 spans 15 residues. This CDR3 reads CASSLGGGVNQPQHF. The CDR3 DNA reads TGCGCCAGCAGCCTTGGAGGGGGGGTCAATCAGCCCCAGCATTTT.

J is TRBJ2-7 and V is TRBV30; perhaps D is TRBD1 or TRBD2 (6 bases each). V lost 2 bases, J lost 3 bases, and 20 bases lay in between. This CDR3 has 16 residues. Germline V lookup: CDR1 GTSNPN, CDR2 SVGIG (reference sequence). The CDR3 loop reads CAWSKGGGLGGYEQYF. CDR3 bases: TGTGCCTGGAGTAAAGGGGGAGGTCTAGGCGGCTACGAGCAGTACTTC.

The J gene is TRBJ1-2, the V gene TRBV9; D ambiguous. V lost 6 bases and J lost 1, with 10 bases in between. CDR1 and CDR2 (germline): SGDLS, YYNGEE. The CDR3 contains 13 residues. In DNA, the CDR3 is TGTGCCAGCACCCAAAATTATAACTATGGCTACACCTTC. Protein product: CASTQNYNYGYTF.

The chain combines TRBV28 with TRBJ1-1; D ambiguous. The germline gives CDR1 MDHEN, CDR2 SYDVKM. Trimming cost V 3 bases and J 6 bases, with 14 bases left between them. The CDR3 covers 14 residues. CDR3 sequence: CASSFHRLDAEAFF. The CDR3, as DNA: TGTGCCAGCAGTTTCCACCGCCTGGACGCTGAAGCTTTCTTT.